This passage covers 21 T cell receptor beta chains from one sample sequenced in a study of T cell responses to AZD1222 COVID-19 vaccine. TCRdb's table, derived via immunoSEQ multiplex PCR, lists solely in-frame clones and lacks some. The table shows roughly 80,000 clones, with under 95% occurring only once. The specimen comprised peripheral blood, sampled on day 0 of AZD1222 vaccination. Receptor source: an adult in good health.

V and J are TRBV5-1 and TRBJ2-1; D possibly corresponds to TRBD2 (5 bases). Trimming took off 5 bases at V and 8 bases at J, with 8 bases between the two ends. Germline V gene data show CDR1 as SGHRS and CDR2 as YFSETQ. This CDR3 has 11 amino acids. The CDR3 DNA reads as TGCGCCAGCAGAAGGGAGTATGAGCAGTTCTTC. Protein sequence: CASRREYEQFF.

V gene TRBV5-3 combines with J gene TRBJ1-4; D not certain. TRBV5-3 is known as an ORF, though its function is uncertain. Trimming removed 4 bases at V and 1 base at J, with 11 bases between. The CDR3 loop spans 15 amino acids. The CDR3 sequence: CARSLGRITNEKLFF. The CDR3 nucleotides are TGTGCCAGAAGCCTCGGACGGATAACTAATGAAAAACTGTTTTTT.

This sequence joins TRBV5-1 and TRBJ1-1; D not resolved. V dropped 2 bases and J dropped 3 bases, with 5 bases sitting between them. The CDR3 length is 12 residues. Per the germline V gene, CDR1 is SGHRS and CDR2 is YFSETQ. The DNA for the CDR3 is TGCGCCAGCAGCTTAAAGGACACTGAAGCTTTCTTT. Its protein product is CASSLKDTEAFF.

The chain recombines TRBV5-4 with TRBJ1-1; D gene unclear. Trimming removed 4 bases from V and 1 base from J, with 11 bases in between. This CDR3 is built from 14 residues. Germline V gives CDR1 SGHNT, CDR2 YYREEE (reference sequence). CDR3 in amino acids: CASSPYSTNTEAFF. For the CDR3, the DNA is TGTGCCAGCAGCCCCTACTCTACGAACACTGAAGCTTTCTTT.

V gene TRBV11-3 combines with J gene TRBJ2-2; 7 nucleotides align to TRBD2. Trimming took 3 bases from V and 2 from J; bases not matched to a gene: 3. CDR3 length: 15 amino acids. The germline V gene has CDR1 SGHNT and CDR2 YENEEA. The CDR3 nucleotides read TGTGCCAGCAGCTTGCGCGGGAGTAACACCGGGGAGCTGTTTTTT. Translation: CASSLRGSNTGELFF.

The genes are TRBV6-5 and TRBJ1-3, with D perhaps matching TRBD1 (5 bases). Trimming took 6 bases from V and 1 from J, leaving 13 bases between them. In germline, CDR1 is MNHEY, CDR2 SVGAGI. The CDR3 runs to 15 residues. The CDR3 nucleotides are TGTGCCAGCAGGACAGCTTTTTGGTCTGGAAACACCATATATTTT. This gives the protein CASRTAFWSGNTIYF.

The chain carries TRBV5-1 and TRBJ1-4; D is unresolved. Germline V CDR1 and CDR2: SGHRS, YFSETQ. The CDR3 is 13 amino acids. Deletions cut 3 bases from V and 7 bases from J, with 10 bases between. The CDR3 DNA reads TGCGCCAGCAGCTCGGGTATAGGTGAAAAACTGTTTTTT. It yields the protein CASSSGIGEKLFF.

The chain combines TRBV5-6 with TRBJ2-4; 8 nucleotides align to TRBD1. Germline-derived CDR1 and CDR2 are SGHDT and YYEEEE. The ends lost 4 bases at V and 1 base at J; junction bases unmatched: 4. The CDR3 is 15 residues long. CDR3 region: CASSPWDRAKNIQYF. The CDR3 DNA reads TGTGCCAGCAGCCCCTGGGACAGGGCCAAAAACATTCAGTACTTC.

The chain has TRBV29-1 and TRBJ2-6, with a tentative D call TRBD1 (10 bases). The V end lost 6 bases, the J end lost 0 bases, and 27 bases lay between the germline ends. From germline, CDR1 is SQVTM and CDR2 ANQGSEA. The CDR3 spans 20 residues. This CDR3 reads CSVEDRGASGTSSGANVLTF. CDR3 nucleotides: TGCAGCGTGGAGGACAGGGGGGCTAGCGGGACCTCCTCTGGGGCCAACGTCCTGACTTTC.

The chain carries TRBV7-8 and TRBJ1-5; 10 bases match TRBD1. The CDR3 has 13 amino acids. With 10 bases clipped from V and 7 bases from J, the junction kept 7 bases outside the gene matches. Germline lookup yields CDR1 SGHVS and CDR2 FQNEAQ. CDR3 protein: CATAGTGDQPQHF. DNA for the CDR3: TGTGCCACGGCGGGGACAGGGGACCAGCCCCAGCATTTT. The full variable domain, rest sourced from reference TRBV7-8 and TRBJ1-5, is GAGVSQSPRYKVAKRGQDVALRCDPISGHVSLFWYQQALGQGPEFLTYFQNEAQLDKSGLPSDRFFAERPEGSVSTLKIQRTQQEDSAVYLCATAGTGDQPQHFGDGTRLSIL.

In its sample, this clone was seen once. The chain employs TRBV3-1 (or the pseudogene TRBV3-2) and TRBJ2-1, with D perhaps TRBD1 or TRBD2 (6 bases each). This CDR3 is built from 15 residues. CDR1 and CDR2 (germline): LGHDT, YNNKEL (reference sequence). V was trimmed by 5 bases and J by 1 base, leaving 12 bases between them. The CDR3 is CASSRRDTSYNEQFF. The CDR3 region has the DNA TGTGCCAGCAGCAGGCGGGACACGTCCTACAATGAGCAGTTCTTC.

The chain links TRBV3-1 (or the pseudogene TRBV3-2) to TRBJ1-4; D gene unclear. The CDR3 runs to 12 residues. The germline V and J ends were trimmed by 0 bases and 7 bases, with 3 bases remaining between them. Germline V gene lookup returns CDR1 LGHDT and CDR2 YNNKEL (reference sequence). CDR3 DNA sequence: TGTGCCAGCAGCCAAGACCCTGAAAAACTGTTTTTT. Translated, it gives CASSQDPEKLFF.

The gene calls are TRBV5-4 and TRBJ2-7; D gene unclear. CDR3 length: 14 amino acids. Trimming took off 0 bases at V and 3 bases at J, with 10 bases between the two ends. Germline loops: CDR1 SGHNT, CDR2 YYREEE (reference sequence). The CDR3 DNA reads as TGTGCCAGCAGCTTGGACAGCAGAAGCTACGAGCAGTACTTC. Translating it yields CASSLDSRSYEQYF.

The CDR3 region has the DNA TGTGCCAGCAGCTTAACTAGCGGGAGGGCCTATGAGCAGTTCTTC. This codes for CASSLTSGRAYEQFF. The chain carries TRBV7-2 and TRBJ2-1, with 13 nucleotides matching TRBD2. The germline V gene has CDR1 SGHTA and CDR2 FQGNSA. The CDR3 length is 15 residues. Germline trimming cut 2 bases from V and 8 bases from J; bases unmatched to any gene: 3.

V usage is TRBV2 and J usage is TRBJ1-5; D not resolved. V dropped 2 bases and J dropped 0 bases, with 14 bases sitting between them. The V gene's germline CDR1 is SNHLY and CDR2 FYNNEI. The CDR3 is made up of 17 amino acids. CDR3 region: CASSERRSSNSNQPQHF. The CDR3 nucleotides read TGTGCCAGCAGTGAAAGACGCAGTTCGAATAGCAATCAGCCCCAGCATTTT.

V gene TRBV11-2 combines with J gene TRBJ2-2, with D perhaps TRBD2 (6 bases). CDR3 length equals 12 residues. V was clipped by 5 bases and J by 10 bases, with 11 bases between them. Germline loops: CDR1 SGHAT, CDR2 FQNNGV. CDR3 bases: TGTGCCAGCAGCATCTTAGCGGAGGAGCTGTTTTTT. Protein product: CASSILAEELFF.

The V and J genes are TRBV3-1 (or the pseudogene TRBV3-2) and TRBJ1-5; D unresolved. The CDR3 is 13 amino acids. CDR1 and CDR2 (germline): LGHDT, YNNKEL (reference sequence). V was cut by 0 bases and J by 6 bases, with 6 bases left in between. The CDR3 loop reads CASSQEGAQPQHF. The CDR3 coding sequence is TGTGCCAGCAGCCAAGAAGGAGCTCAGCCCCAGCATTTT.

The V call is TRBV5-1, the J call TRBJ1-3; maybe TRBD1 (5 bases). V shed 5 bases and J shed 0 bases, with 12 bases lying between them. This CDR3 comprises 15 residues. Germline V gives CDR1 SGHRS, CDR2 YFSETQ. CDR3 DNA sequence: TGCGCCAGCAGTCCATCGACAGACTCTGGAAACACCATATATTTT. Translated: CASSPSTDSGNTIYF.

V gene TRBV30 combines with J gene TRBJ2-2; 8 bases fit TRBD2. Trimming removed 4 bases from V and 7 bases from J; junction bases left unmatched: 8. The CDR3 spans 14 residues. Germline lookup yields CDR1 GTSNPN and CDR2 SVGIG (reference sequence). The CDR3 DNA reads TGTGCCTGGAACCGGGGGGGCCTTGACGGGGAGCTGTTTTTT. It codes for CAWNRGGLDGELFF.

V usage is TRBV30 and J usage is TRBJ1-1; tentatively, D is TRBD1 (6 bases). This CDR3 comprises 12 residues. The V end was cut by 3 bases, the J end by 8 bases, with 13 bases between. Germline V gives CDR1 GTSNPN, CDR2 SVGIG (reference sequence). The CDR3 is CAWRLTGTEAFF. The CDR3 DNA sequence: TGTGCCTGGAGGTTAACCGGGACAGAAGCTTTCTTT.

The chain has TRBV24-1 and TRBJ2-1, with D unresolved. CDR3 length: 14 amino acids. V shed 5 bases and J shed 8 bases, with 15 bases lying between them. CDR1 and CDR2 (germline): KGHDR, SFDVKD. CDR3 in DNA: TGTGCCACCAGTGCCTATACTACTTACGATGAGCAGTTCTTC. It is translated as CATSAYTTYDEQFF.